This is a list of T cell receptor beta chains from one sample in a study of Ad26.COV2.S vaccination and SARS-CoV-2 variants. Measured with immunoSEQ multiplex PCR; TCRdb has only the in-frame clones, and not every one. The table shows 300,000 to 400,000 clones, with around 90% occurring only once. The sample here was peripheral blood, taken in a trial of Ad26.COV2.S vaccine versus placebo. Receptors were obtained from a person between 18 and 65 years old who received the Ad26.COV2.S COVID-19 vaccine or a placebo. CDR3s include the opening cysteine and the closing phenylalanine or tryptophan. A D gene is named only where the DNA matches it firmly. Clone size is given for some rows only: seen once, a few or many times, or a class if the clone is expanded.

clone_size	j_call	v_call	d_call	cdr3_aa	cdr3_nt
.	TRBJ2-5	TRBV6-2/TRBV6-3	TRBD2	CASSLGLAPSSAETQYF	TGTGCCAGCAGTTTAGGACTAGCCCCCTCCTCTGCGGAGACCCAGTACTTC
.	TRBJ1-1	TRBV4-3	.	CASSHPSTGEAFF	TGCGCCAGCAGCCACCCCTCGACAGGAGAAGCTTTCTTT
.	TRBJ2-1	TRBV7-9	.	CASRIRVDYNEQFF	TGTGCCAGCAGGATTAGGGTAGACTACAATGAGCAGTTCTTC
.	TRBJ1-2	TRBV11-3	.	CASSLDRAGDGYTF	TGTGCCAGCAGCTTAGATAGGGCAGGGGATGGCTACACCTTC
.	TRBJ2-6	TRBV18	TRBD2	CASSPLSGRLHGANVLTF	TGTGCCAGCTCACCACTTAGCGGGAGGTTGCACGGGGCCAACGTCCTGACTTTC
once	TRBJ2-1	TRBV12-3/TRBV12-4	.	CASSFVAGVEQFF	TGTGCCAGCAGTTTTGTAGCAGGGGTTGAGCAGTTCTTC
.	TRBJ1-2	TRBV5-5	.	CASSSRDYGYTF	TGTGCCAGCAGCTCGAGGGACTATGGCTACACCTTC
.	TRBJ2-5	TRBV29-1	TRBD2	CSVVPWGGFGETQYF	TGCAGCGTTGTCCCCTGGGGGGGATTTGGAGAGACCCAGTACTTC
.	TRBJ1-2	TRBV7-3	TRBD1	CASSLSGTGGRGYTF	TGTGCCAGCAGCTTATCCGGGACAGGGGGACGGGGCTACACCTTC
.	TRBJ1-2	TRBV6-5	.	CASTSRSTNYGYTF	TGTGCCAGCACTTCAAGGAGTACTAACTATGGCTACACCTTC
once	TRBJ1-3	TRBV4-1	.	CASSQVDAGRATSGNTIYF	TGCGCCAGCAGCCAAGTAGATGCGGGCAGGGCCACCTCTGGAAACACCATATATTTT
.	TRBJ2-3	TRBV7-9	TRBD2	CASSRSGASTDTQYF	TGTGCCAGCAGCCGTAGCGGGGCTAGCACAGATACGCAGTATTTT
.	TRBJ2-4	TRBV7-2	.	CASSLVVRGAKNIQYF	TGTGCCAGCAGCTTAGTAGTCCGGGGAGCCAAAAACATTCAGTACTTC
.	TRBJ1-2	TRBV23-1	.	CASSQEGRVNDSRFRYTF	TGCGCCAGCAGTCAAGAGGGCCGGGTTAACGACTCTCGTTTCCGCTACACCTTC
.	TRBJ1-1	TRBV18	TRBD1	CASSPRPGQGDTEAFF	TGTGCCAGCTCACCTCGGCCTGGACAGGGAGACACTGAAGCTTTCTTT
.	TRBJ2-3	TRBV4-3	TRBD2	CASSLTGPSSGGAGNTQYF	TGCGCCAGCAGCCTGACTGGACCCTCTAGCGGGGGGGCGGGAAATACGCAGTATTTT
.	TRBJ1-3	TRBV6-1	.	CASSEEASSGNTIYF	TGTGCCAGCAGTGAAGAGGCCAGCTCTGGAAACACCATATATTTT
.	TRBJ1-1	TRBV7-9	TRBD1	CASSSHRGNTEAFF	TGTGCCAGCAGTTCTCACAGGGGGAACACTGAAGCTTTCTTT
.	TRBJ2-2	TRBV7-9	.	CASSSPVWPGELFF	TGTGCCAGCAGCTCCCCGGTTTGGCCCGGGGAGCTGTTTTTT
.	TRBJ2-5	TRBV15	.	CATSLGGLRETQYF	TGTGCCACCAGCCTAGGGGGACTCCGAGAGACCCAGTACTTC
.	TRBJ1-3	TRBV2	.	CAINRVSGNTIYF	TGTGCCATAAACAGGGTGTCTGGAAACACCATATATTTT
.	TRBJ2-1	TRBV6-2/TRBV6-3	TRBD1	CASSIPTGTANEQFF	TGTGCCAGCAGCATTCCTACCGGGACAGCCAATGAGCAGTTCTTC
.	TRBJ2-2	TRBV5-6	TRBD2	CASSPSTATSGSTIGELFF	TGTGCCAGCAGCCCCTCCACGGCGACTAGCGGGAGTACGATCGGGGAGCTGTTTTTT
.	TRBJ2-7	TRBV5-4	.	CASSLGSPYEQYF	TGTGCCAGCAGCTTGGGCAGTCCCTACGAGCAGTACTTC
.	TRBJ2-3	TRBV2	TRBD1	CASSYGQGEDTQYF	TGTGCCAGCAGTTATGGACAGGGAGAAGATACGCAGTATTTT
.	TRBJ1-1	TRBV7-9	.	CASSQGYTEAFF	TGTGCCAGCAGCCAAGGTTACACTGAAGCTTTCTTT
.	TRBJ2-1	TRBV9	.	CASSVSPSSYNEQFF	TGTGCCAGCAGCGTATCGCCGAGCTCCTACAATGAGCAGTTCTTC
.	TRBJ2-1	TRBV6-2/TRBV6-3	.	CASSLQGPYNEQFF	TGTGCCAGCAGTTTACAAGGGCCCTACAATGAGCAGTTCTTC
.	TRBJ1-5	TRBV19	.	CASSTGNQPQHF	TGTGCCAGTAGTACAGGGAATCAGCCCCAGCATTTT
.	TRBJ1-4	TRBV29-1	.	CSVRPEGRLFF	TGCAGCGTTAGACCAGAGGGACGGTTGTTTTTT
.	TRBJ1-1	TRBV5-6	.	CASSLVSPTIYREAFF	TGTGCCAGCAGCTTAGTCTCACCCACTATATATAGGGAAGCTTTCTTT
.	TRBJ2-2	TRBV24-1	.	CATSDLGSTGELFF	TGTGCCACCAGTGATTTGGGCAGTACCGGGGAGCTGTTTTTT